The clone carrying this TCR beta chain occurred a few times. Its target is unknown. The data are from a study of blood T cells in healthy people across ages. Study-wide points: With age, beta diversity per million T cells declined roughly linearly, significantly by 40 to 50.

After removal of 5 bases from V and 2 bases from J, the junction contained 12 bases not matched to a gene. CDR3 size: 17 residues. Germline V gene sequence: CDR1 SNHLY, CDR2 FYNNEI. A second PCR of 7 to 11 cycles used a sample-barcoded 5' primer and a J-beta primer mix. Using its own MiXCR run on the 5' RACE reads, TCRdb lists one record per CDR3 protein. The data hold fewer than 700,000 distinct CDR3 sequences, with 40% to 50% observed a single time. The sequenced material came from blood. The genes are TRBV2 and TRBJ1-5; 7 positions agree with TRBD1. This TCR was recovered from an elderly man in good health. The CDR3 coding sequence is TGTGCCAGCAGTAAAATCTCCGTCGGGACAGGCAATCAGCCCCAGCATTTT. Protein: CASSKISVGTGNQPQHF.